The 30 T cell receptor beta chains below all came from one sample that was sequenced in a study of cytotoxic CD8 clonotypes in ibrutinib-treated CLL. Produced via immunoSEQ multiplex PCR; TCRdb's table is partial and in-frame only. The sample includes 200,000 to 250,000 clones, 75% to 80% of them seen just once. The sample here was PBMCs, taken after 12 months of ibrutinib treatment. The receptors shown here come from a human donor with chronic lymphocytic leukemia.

The CDR3 DNA follows: TGTGCCAGCAGGATAGCGCCCGACGAGCAGTACTTC. Its protein is CASRIAPDEQYF. The chain uses TRBV6-1 and TRBJ2-7; TRBD2 might be the D (5 bases). Looked up from germline, CDR1 is MNHNS and CDR2 is SASEGT. The CDR3 spans 12 residues. V lost 6 bases and J 5 bases, leaving 11 bases between the germline ends.

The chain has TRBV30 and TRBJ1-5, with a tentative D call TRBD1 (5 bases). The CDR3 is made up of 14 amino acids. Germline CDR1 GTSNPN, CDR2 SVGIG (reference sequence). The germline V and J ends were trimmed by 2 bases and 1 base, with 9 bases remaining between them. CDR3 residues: CAWSWGRSNQPQHF. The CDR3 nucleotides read TGTGCCTGGAGTTGGGGACGGAGCAATCAGCCCCAGCATTTT. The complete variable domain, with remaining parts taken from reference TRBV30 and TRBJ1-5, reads SQTIHQWPATLVQPVGSPLSLECTVEGTSNPNLYWYRQAAGRGLQLLFYSVGIGQISSEVPQNLSASRPQDRQFILSSKKLLLSDSGFYLCAWSWGRSNQPQHFGDGTRLSIL.

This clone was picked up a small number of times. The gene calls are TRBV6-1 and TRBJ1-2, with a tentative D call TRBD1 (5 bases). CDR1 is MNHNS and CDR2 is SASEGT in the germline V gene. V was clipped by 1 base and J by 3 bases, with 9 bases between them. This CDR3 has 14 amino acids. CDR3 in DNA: TGTGCCAGCAGTGAAGGGGGGACCCACTATGGCTACACCTTC. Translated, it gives CASSEGGTHYGYTF.

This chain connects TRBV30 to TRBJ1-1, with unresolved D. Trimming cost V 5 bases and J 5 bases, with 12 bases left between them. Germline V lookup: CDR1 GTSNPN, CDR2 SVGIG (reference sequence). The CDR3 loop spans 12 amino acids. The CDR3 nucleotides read TGTGCCTGGTACGGTCCTGGGACTGAAGCTTTCTTT. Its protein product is CAWYGPGTEAFF. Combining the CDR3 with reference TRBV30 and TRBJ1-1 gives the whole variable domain SQTIHQWPATLVQPVGSPLSLECTVEGTSNPNLYWYRQAAGRGLQLLFYSVGIGQISSEVPQNLSASRPQDRQFILSSKKLLLSDSGFYLCAWYGPGTEAFFGQGTRLTVV.

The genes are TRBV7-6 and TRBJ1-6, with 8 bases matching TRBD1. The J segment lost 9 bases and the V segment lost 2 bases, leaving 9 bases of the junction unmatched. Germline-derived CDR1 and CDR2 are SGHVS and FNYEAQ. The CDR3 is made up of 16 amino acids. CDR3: CASSLTTGGTSSPLHF. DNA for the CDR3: TGTGCCAGCAGCTTAACTACAGGGGGGACGAGTTCACCCCTCCACTTT.

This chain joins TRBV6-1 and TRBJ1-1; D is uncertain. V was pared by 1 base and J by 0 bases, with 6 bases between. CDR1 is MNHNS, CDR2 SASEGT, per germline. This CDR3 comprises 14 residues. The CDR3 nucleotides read TGTGCCAGCAGTGAAGGATTAATGAACACTGAAGCTTTCTTT. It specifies CASSEGLMNTEAFF.

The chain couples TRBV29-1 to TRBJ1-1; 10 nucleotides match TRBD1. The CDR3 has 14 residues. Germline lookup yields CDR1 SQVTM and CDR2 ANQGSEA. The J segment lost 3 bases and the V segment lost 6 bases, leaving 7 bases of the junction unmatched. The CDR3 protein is CSVRTGGRDTEAFF. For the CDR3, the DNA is TGCAGCGTCCGGACAGGGGGTAGGGACACTGAAGCTTTCTTT. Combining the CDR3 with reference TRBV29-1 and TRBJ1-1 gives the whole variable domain SAVISQKPSRDICQRGTSLTIQCQVDSQVTMMFWYRQQPGQSLTLIATANQGSEATYESGFVIDKFPISRPNLTFSTLTVSNMSPEDSSIYLCSVRTGGRDTEAFFGQGTRLTVV.

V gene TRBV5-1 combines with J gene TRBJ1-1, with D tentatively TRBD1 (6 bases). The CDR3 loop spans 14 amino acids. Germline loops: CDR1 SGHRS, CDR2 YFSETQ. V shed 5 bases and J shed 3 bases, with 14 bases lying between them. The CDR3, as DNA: TGCGCCAGCAGTTTTACAGGGTCGGACACTGAAGCTTTCTTT. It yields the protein CASSFTGSDTEAFF.

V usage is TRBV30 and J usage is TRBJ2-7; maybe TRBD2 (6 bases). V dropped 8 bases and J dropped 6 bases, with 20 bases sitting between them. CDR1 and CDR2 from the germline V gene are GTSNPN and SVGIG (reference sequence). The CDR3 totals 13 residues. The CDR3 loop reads CAHGIGGVSEQYF. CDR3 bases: TGTGCCCACGGCATCGGGGGTGTAAGCGAGCAGTACTTC. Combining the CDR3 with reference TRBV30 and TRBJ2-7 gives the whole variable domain SQTIHQWPATLVQPVGSPLSLECTVEGTSNPNLYWYRQAAGRGLQLLFYSVGIGQISSEVPQNLSASRPQDRQFILSSKKLLLSDSGFYLCAHGIGGVSEQYFGPGTRLTVT.

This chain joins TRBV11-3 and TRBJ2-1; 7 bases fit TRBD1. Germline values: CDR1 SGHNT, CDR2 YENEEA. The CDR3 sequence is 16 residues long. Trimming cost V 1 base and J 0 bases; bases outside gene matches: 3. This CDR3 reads CASSLVGTASYNEQFF. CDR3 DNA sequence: TGTGCCAGCAGCTTAGTTGGGACAGCCTCCTACAATGAGCAGTTCTTC. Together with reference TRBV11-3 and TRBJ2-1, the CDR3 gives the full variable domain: EAGVVQSPRYKIIEKKQPVAFWCNPISGHNTLYWYLQNLGQGPELLIRYENEEAVDDSQLPKDRFSAERLKGVDSTLKIQPAELGDSAVYLCASSLVGTASYNEQFFGPGTRLTVL.

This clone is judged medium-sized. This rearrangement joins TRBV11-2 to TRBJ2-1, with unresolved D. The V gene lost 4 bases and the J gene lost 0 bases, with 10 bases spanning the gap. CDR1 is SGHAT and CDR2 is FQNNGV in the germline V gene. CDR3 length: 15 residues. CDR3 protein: CASSSLRGSYNEQFF. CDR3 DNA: TGTGCCAGCAGCTCTCTTAGAGGCTCCTACAATGAGCAGTTCTTC.

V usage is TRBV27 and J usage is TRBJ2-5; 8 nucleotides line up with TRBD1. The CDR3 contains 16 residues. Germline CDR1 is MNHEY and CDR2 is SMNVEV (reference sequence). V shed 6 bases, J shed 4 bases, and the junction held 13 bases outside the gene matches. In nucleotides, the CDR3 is TGTGCCAGCAGCCCCCCCCGGACAGGGCCTATAGAGACCCAGTACTTC. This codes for CASSPPRTGPIETQYF.

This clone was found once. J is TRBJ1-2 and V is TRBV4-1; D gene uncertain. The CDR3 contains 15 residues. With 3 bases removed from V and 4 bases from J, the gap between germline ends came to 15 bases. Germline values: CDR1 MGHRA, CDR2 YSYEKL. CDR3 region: CASSHPGRAIYGYTF. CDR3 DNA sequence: TGCGCCAGCAGCCACCCCGGACGGGCGATCTATGGCTACACCTTC.

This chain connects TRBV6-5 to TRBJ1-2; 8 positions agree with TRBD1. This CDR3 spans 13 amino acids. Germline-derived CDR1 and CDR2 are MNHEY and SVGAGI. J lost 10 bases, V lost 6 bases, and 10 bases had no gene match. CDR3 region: CASSQLAQGAYTF. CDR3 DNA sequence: TGTGCCAGCAGCCAACTCGCTCAGGGGGCCTACACCTTC.

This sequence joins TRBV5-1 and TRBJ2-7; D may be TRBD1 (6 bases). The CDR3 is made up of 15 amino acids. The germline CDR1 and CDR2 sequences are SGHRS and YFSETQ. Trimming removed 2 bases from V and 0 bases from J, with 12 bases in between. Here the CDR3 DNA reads TGCGCCAGCAGCTTCCAACAGGGTCACTCCTACGAGCAGTACTTC. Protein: CASSFQQGHSYEQYF.

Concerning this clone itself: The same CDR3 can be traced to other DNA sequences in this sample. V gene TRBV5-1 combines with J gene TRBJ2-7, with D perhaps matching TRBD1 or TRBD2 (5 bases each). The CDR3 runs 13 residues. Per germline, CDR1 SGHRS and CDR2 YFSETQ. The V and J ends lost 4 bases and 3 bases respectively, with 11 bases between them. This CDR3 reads CASSPGPSYEQYF. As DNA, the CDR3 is TGCGCCAGCAGCCCGGGACCGAGCTACGAGCAGTACTTC.

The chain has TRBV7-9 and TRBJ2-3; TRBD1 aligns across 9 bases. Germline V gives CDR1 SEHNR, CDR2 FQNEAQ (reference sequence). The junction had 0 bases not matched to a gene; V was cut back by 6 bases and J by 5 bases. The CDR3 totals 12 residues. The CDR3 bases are TGTGCCAGCAGGGACAGGGGAGATACGCAGTATTTT. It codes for CASRDRGDTQYF. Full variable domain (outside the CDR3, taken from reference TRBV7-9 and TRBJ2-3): DTGVSQNPRHKITKRGQNVTFRCDPISEHNRLYWYRQTLGQGPEFLTYFQNEAQLEKSRLLSDRFSAERPKGSFSTLEIQRTEQGDSAMYLCASRDRGDTQYFGPGTRLTVL.

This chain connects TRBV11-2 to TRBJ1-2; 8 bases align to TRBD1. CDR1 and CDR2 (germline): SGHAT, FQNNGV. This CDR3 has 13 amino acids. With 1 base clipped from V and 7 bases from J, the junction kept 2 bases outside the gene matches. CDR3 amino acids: CASSLVRGLGYTF. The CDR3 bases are TGTGCCAGCAGCTTAGTCAGGGGGCTTGGCTACACCTTC.

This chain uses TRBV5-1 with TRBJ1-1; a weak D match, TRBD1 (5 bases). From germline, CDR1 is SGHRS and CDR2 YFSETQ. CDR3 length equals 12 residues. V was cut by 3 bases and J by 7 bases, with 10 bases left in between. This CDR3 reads CASSYQGNEAFF. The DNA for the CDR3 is TGCGCCAGCAGCTATCAGGGAAATGAAGCTTTCTTT.

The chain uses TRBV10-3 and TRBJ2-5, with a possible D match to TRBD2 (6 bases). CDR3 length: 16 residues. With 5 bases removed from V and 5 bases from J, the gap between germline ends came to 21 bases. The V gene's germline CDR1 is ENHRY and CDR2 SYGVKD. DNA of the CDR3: TGTGCCATCAGTTTGGGGAGCCGGAGGAGGGAGGAGACCCAGTACTTC. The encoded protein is CAISLGSRRREETQYF.

The CDR3 spells CASSFASGLQETQYF. The CDR3 DNA follows: TGTGCCAGCAGTTTCGCTAGCGGACTTCAAGAGACCCAGTACTTC. The V and J genes are TRBV28 and TRBJ2-5; TRBD2 matches at 7 bases. The CDR3 extends over 15 amino acids. Germline loops: CDR1 MDHEN, CDR2 SYDVKM. Trimming at V came to 3 bases and at J to 2 bases, leaving 6 bases not matched to a gene.

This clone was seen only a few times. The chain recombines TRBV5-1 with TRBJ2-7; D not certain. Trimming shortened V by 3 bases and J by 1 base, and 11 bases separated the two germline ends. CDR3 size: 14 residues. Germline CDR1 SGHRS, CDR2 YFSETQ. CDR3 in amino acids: CASSWGTQSYEQYF. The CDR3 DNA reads TGCGCCAGCAGCTGGGGAACACAATCCTACGAGCAGTACTTC. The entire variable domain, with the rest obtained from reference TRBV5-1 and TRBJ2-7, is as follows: KAGVTQTPRYLIKTRGQQVTLSCSPISGHRSVSWYQQTPGQGLQFLFEYFSETQRNKGNFPGRFSGRQFSNSRSEMNVSTLELGDSALYLCASSWGTQSYEQYFGPGTRLTVT.

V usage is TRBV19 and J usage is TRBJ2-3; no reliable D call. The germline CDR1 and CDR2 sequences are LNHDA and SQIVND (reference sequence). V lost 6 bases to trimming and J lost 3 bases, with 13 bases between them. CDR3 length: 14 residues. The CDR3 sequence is CASRRATNTDTQYF. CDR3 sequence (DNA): TGTGCCAGTAGAAGAGCTACGAATACAGATACGCAGTATTTT.

The CDR3 sequence is CASSLGRTGGTGELFF. The CDR3, as DNA: TGCGCCAGCAGCTTGGGCCGGACAGGGGGCACCGGGGAGCTGTTTTTT. The V gene is TRBV5-1, the J gene TRBJ2-2, with 10 bases lining up with TRBD1. CDR1 is SGHRS and CDR2 is YFSETQ in the germline V gene. This CDR3 spans 16 amino acids. V dropped 0 bases and J dropped 4; count of bases not matched to a gene: 3.

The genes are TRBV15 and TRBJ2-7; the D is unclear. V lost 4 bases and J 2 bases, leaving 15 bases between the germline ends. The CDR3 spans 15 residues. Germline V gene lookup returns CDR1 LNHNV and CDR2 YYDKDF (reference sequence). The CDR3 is CATSIGVEATYEQYF. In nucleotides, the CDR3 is TGTGCCACCAGCATCGGCGTCGAAGCGACCTACGAGCAGTACTTC.

The CDR3 DNA reads TGCGCCAGCAAGGGACTAGCTGACACCTACGAGCAGTACTTC. This sequence encodes CASKGLADTYEQYF. The V call is TRBV10-2, the J call TRBJ2-7, with TRBD2 matching 9 bases. CDR1 is WSHSY and CDR2 is SAAADI in the germline V gene. Losses at the gene ends were 7 bases for V and 2 bases for J; bases not matched to a gene: 6. The CDR3 totals 14 residues.

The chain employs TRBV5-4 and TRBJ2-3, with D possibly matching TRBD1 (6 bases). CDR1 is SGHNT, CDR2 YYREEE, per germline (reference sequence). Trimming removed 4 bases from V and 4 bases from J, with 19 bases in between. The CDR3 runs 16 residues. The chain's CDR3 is CASSPGVGGDADTQYF. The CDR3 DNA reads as TGTGCCAGCAGCCCCGGGGTAGGGGGAGACGCAGATACGCAGTATTTT.

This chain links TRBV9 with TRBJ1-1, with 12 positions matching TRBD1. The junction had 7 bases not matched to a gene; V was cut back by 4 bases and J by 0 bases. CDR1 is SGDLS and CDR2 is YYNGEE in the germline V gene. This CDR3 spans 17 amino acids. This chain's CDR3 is CASSKDGTGGVNTEAFF. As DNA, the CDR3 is TGTGCCAGCAGCAAAGACGGGACAGGGGGCGTGAACACTGAAGCTTTCTTT.

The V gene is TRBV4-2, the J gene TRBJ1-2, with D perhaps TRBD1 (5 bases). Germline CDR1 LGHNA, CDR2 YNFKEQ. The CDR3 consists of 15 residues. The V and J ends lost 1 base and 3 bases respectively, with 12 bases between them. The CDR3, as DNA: TGTGCCAGCAGCCAAGCCGGGGGAGTCTACTATGGCTACACCTTC. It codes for CASSQAGGVYYGYTF.

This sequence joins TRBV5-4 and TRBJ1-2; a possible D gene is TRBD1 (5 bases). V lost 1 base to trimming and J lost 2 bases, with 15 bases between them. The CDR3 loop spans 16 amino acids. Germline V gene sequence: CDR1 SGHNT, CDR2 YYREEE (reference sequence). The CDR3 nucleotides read TGTGCCAGCAGCTTGATCGGCCAGGGATTGAACTATGGCTACACCTTC. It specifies CASSLIGQGLNYGYTF. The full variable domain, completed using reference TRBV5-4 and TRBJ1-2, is ETGVTQSPTHLIKTRGQQVTLRCSSQSGHNTVSWYQQALGQGPQFIFQYYREEENGRGNFPPRFSGLQFPNYSSELNVNALELDDSALYLCASSLIGQGLNYGYTFGSGTRLTVV.